This T cell receptor (beta chain) is from a study of blood T cell repertoires in COVID-19. About the research overall: Acute and convalescent COVID-19 samples came from the United States, Italy and Spain. Nucleic acid was either cDNA or gDNA, and it came from T cells, B-cell-depleted T cells, or PBMCs.

The V gene's germline CDR1 is MNHEY and CDR2 SVGAGI. CDR3 length equals 14 residues. V shed 6 bases and J 5 bases; nucleotides not matched to a gene: 7. The authors' processing: Cell counts per sample came from amplifying reference gene primers. The assay was immunoSEQ multiplex PCR, and TCRdb's table has in-frame clones only and misses some. The D gene and trimming were derived from the DNA, and the V and J assignments and clone size from that table. This table has some 70,000 clones, roughly four fifths appearing once. The sequenced sample was peripheral blood. This receptor was obtained from a woman aged 70-85 years with acute or convalescent COVID-19. The gene calls are TRBV6-5 and TRBJ1-5; 7 bases align to TRBD1. CDR3 nucleotide sequence: TGTGCCAGCAGGGGTACAGGGGCGTATCAGCCCCAGCATTTT. Translated: CASRGTGAYQPQHF.